This T cell receptor beta chain is from a study of T-cell reconstitution after alpha-beta-depleted transplantation in children. There are many counts of this clonotype. This CDR3 is built from 14 residues. CDR1 is SGDLS and CDR2 is YYNGEE in the germline V gene. Trimming left V 4 bases short and J 7 bases short, with 15 bases between. Preparation of the TCRbeta library used unique molecular identifiers. One entry per CDR3 protein results from TCRdb running MiXCR on the PCR reads. The table records about 640,000 distinct CDR3 sequences, around a sixth of them present only once. Sequences were derived from PBMCs from the stem cell graft donor, sampled from the stem cell graft. V usage is TRBV9 and J usage is TRBJ2-1; tentatively, D is TRBD1 (7 bases). The receptor comes from a human donor who donated a stem cell graft to a child with acute myeloid leukemia. CDR3 in amino acids: CASSPQGDFNEQFF. Here the CDR3 DNA reads TGTGCCAGCAGCCCTCAGGGGGACTTTAATGAGCAGTTCTTC.